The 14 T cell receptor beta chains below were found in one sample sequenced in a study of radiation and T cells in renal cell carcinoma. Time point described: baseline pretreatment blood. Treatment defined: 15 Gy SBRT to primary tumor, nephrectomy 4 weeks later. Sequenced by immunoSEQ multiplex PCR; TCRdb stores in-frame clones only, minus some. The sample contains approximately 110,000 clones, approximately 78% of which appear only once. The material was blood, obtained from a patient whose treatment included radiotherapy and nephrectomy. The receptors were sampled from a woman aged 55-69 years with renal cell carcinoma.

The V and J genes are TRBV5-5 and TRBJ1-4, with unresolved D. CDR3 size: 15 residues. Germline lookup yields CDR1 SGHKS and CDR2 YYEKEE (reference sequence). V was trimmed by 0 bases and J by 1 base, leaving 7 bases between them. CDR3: CASSLGYETNEKLFF. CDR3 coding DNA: TGTGCCAGCAGCTTGGGGTATGAAACTAATGAAAAACTGTTTTTT.

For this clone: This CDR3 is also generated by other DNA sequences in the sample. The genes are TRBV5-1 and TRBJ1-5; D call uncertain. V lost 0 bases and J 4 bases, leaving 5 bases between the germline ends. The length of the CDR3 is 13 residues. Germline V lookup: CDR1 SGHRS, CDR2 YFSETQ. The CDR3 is CASSLDINQPQHF. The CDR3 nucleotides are TGCGCCAGCAGCTTGGACATTAATCAGCCCCAGCATTTT.

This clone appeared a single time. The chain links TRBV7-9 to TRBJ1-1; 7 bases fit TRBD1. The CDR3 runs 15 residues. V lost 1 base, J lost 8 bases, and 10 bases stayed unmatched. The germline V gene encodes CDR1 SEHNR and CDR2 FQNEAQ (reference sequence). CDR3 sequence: CASSLVGPTGAEAFF. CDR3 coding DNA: TGTGCCAGCAGCTTAGTTGGCCCAACAGGGGCCGAAGCTTTCTTT.

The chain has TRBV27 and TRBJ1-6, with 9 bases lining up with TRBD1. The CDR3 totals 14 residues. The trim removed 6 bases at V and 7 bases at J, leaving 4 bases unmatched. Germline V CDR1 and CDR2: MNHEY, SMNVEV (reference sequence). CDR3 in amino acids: CASRKGQGNSPLHF. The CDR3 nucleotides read TGTGCCAGCAGAAAGGGACAGGGAAATTCACCCCTCCACTTT.

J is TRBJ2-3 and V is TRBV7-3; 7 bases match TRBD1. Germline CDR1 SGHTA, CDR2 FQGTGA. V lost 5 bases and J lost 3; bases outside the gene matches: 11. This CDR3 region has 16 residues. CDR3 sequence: CASSPTGEKGTDTQYF. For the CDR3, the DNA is TGTGCCAGCAGCCCCACAGGGGAGAAAGGGACAGATACGCAGTATTTT.

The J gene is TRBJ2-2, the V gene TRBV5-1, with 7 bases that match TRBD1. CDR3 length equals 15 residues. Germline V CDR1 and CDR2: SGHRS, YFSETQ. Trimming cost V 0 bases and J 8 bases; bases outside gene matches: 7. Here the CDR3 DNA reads TGCGCCAGCAGCTTGGAAGAGGGGGCGACGGGGGAGCTGTTTTTT. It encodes CASSLEEGATGELFF.

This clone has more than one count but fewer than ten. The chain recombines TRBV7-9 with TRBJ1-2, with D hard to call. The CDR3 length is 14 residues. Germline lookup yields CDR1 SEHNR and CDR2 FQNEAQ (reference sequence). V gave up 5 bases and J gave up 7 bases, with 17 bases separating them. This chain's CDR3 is CASSPRVPPRGYTF. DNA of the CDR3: TGTGCCAGCAGCCCCCGGGTCCCTCCTCGTGGCTACACCTTC.

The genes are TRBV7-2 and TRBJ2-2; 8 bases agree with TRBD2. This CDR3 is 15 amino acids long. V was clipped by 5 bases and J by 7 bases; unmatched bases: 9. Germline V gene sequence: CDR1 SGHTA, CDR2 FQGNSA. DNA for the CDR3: TGTGCCAGCAGCCCCCGGACTAGCAGTCACGGGGAGCTGTTTTTT. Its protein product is CASSPRTSSHGELFF.

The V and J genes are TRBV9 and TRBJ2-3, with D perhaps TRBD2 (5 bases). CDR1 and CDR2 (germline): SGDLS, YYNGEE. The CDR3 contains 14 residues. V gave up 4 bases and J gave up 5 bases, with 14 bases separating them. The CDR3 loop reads CASSLSGGGDTQYF. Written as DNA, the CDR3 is TGTGCCAGCAGCTTATCGGGCGGAGGAGATACGCAGTATTTT.

The CDR3: CATSRDGAYQSDTQYF. In DNA form, the CDR3 reads TGTGCCACCAGCAGAGATGGCGCGTACCAGTCCGATACGCAGTATTTT. The chain combines TRBV15 with TRBJ2-3, with unresolved D. V was pared by 0 bases and J by 6 bases, with 16 bases between. The CDR3 loop spans 16 amino acids. Looked up from germline, CDR1 is LNHNV and CDR2 is YYDKDF (reference sequence).

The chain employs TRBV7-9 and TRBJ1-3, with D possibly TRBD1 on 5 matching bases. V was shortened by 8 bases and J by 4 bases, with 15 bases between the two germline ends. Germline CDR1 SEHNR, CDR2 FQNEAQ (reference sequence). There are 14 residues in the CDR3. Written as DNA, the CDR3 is TGTGCCAGCTCCTTGGGGCAGCCGGGAAACACCATATATTTT. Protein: CASSLGQPGNTIYF.

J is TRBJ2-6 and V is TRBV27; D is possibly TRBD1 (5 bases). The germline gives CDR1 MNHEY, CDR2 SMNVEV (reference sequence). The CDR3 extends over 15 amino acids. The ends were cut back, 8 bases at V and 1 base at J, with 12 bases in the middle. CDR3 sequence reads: CASGQGTSGANVLTF. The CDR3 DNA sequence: TGTGCCAGCGGGCAGGGAACATCTGGGGCCAACGTCCTGACTTTC.

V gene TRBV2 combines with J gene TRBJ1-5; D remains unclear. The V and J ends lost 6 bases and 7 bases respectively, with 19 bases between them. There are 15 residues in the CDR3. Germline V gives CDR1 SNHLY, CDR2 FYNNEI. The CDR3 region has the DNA TGTGCCAGCAGGGTAAACCAGAGAGGTATGCAGCCCCAGCATTTT. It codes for CASRVNQRGMQPQHF.

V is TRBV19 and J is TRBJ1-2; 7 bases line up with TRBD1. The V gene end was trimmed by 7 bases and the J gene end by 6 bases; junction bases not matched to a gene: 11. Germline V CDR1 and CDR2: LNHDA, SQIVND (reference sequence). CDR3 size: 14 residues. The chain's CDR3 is CASTFGLGQDGYTF. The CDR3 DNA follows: TGTGCCAGTACCTTTGGTTTAGGACAGGATGGCTACACCTTC. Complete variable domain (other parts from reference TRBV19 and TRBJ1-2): DGGITQSPKYLFRKEGQNVTLSCEQNLNHDAMYWYRQDPGQGLRLIYYSQIVNDFQKGDIAEGYSVSREKKESFPLTVTSAQKNPTAFYLCASTFGLGQDGYTFGSGTRLTVV.